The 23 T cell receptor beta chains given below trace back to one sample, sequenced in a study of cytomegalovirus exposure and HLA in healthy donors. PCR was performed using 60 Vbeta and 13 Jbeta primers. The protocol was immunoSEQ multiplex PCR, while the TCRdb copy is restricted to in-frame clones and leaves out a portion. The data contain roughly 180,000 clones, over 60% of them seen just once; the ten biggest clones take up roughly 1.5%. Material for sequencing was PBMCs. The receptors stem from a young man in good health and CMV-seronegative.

The CDR3 protein is CASSSPTGGGTEAFF. CDR3 DNA: TGTGCCAGCAGCTCCCCAACGGGGGGGGGCACTGAAGCTTTCTTT. The rearrangement uses TRBV11-1 and TRBJ1-1, with D possibly TRBD1 on 5 matching bases. Germline CDR1 and CDR2: SGHAT and FQDESV (reference sequence). Between the trimmed V and J ends, which lost 4 bases and 4 bases, there was a span of 16 bases. The CDR3 has 15 amino acids. The full variable domain, rest sourced from reference TRBV11-1 and TRBJ1-1, is EAEVAQSPRYKITEKSQAVAFWCDPISGHATLYWYRQILGQGPELLVQFQDESVVDDSQLPKDRFSAERLKGVDSTLKIQPAELGDSAMYLCASSSPTGGGTEAFFGQGTRLTVV.

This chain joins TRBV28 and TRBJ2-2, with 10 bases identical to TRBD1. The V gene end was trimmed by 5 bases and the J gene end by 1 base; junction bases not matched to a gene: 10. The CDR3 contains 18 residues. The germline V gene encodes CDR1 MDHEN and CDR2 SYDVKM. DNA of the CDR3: TGTGCCAGCAGTCCTTACCGGGACAGGGGTCAGAACACCGGGGAGCTGTTTTTT. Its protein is CASSPYRDRGQNTGELFF.

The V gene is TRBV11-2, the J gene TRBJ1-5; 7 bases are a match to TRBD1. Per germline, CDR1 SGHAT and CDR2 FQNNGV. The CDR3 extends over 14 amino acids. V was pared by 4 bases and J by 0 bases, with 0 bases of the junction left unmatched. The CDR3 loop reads CASSWDSSNQPQHF. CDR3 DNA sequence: TGTGCCAGCAGCTGGGACAGTAGCAATCAGCCCCAGCATTTT.

The CDR3 sequence: CSVSISSGLYEQYF. CDR3 DNA: TGCAGCGTCTCCATCTCTTCAGGGCTCTACGAGCAGTACTTC. This chain uses TRBV29-1 with TRBJ2-7; maybe TRBD1 (5 bases). The V gene lost 6 bases and the J gene lost 3 bases, with 18 bases spanning the gap. The CDR3 runs to 14 residues. CDR1 and CDR2 from the germline V gene are SQVTM and ANQGSEA.

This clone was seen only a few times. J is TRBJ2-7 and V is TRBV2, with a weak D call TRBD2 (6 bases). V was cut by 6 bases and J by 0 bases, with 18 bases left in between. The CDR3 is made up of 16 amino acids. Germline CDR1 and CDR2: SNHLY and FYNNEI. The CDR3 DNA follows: TGTGCCAGCAGGGAGCTAGCGAACTTCCCCTCCTACGAGCAGTACTTC. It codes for CASRELANFPSYEQYF.

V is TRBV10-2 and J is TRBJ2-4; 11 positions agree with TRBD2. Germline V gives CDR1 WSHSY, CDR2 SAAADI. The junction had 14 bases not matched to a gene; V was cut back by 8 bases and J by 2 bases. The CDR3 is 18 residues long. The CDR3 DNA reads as TGCGCCAGCCAGTGGGGGGGAGGGACTAGCGGTACCAAAAACATTCAGTACTTC. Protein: CASQWGGGTSGTKNIQYF.

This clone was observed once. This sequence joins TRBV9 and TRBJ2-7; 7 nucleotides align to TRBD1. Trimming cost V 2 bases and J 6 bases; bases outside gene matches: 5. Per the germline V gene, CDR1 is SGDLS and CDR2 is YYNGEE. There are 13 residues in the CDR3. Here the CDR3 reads CASSVGTVGEQYF. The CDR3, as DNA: TGTGCCAGCAGCGTCGGGACAGTGGGCGAGCAGTACTTC.

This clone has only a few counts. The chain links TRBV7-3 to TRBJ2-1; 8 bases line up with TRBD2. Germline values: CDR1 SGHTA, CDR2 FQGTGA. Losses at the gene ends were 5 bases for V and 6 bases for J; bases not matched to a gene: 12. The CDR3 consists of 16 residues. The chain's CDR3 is CASSTAPAGGRNEQFF. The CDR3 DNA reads TGTGCCAGCAGCACCGCTCCGGCGGGGGGCCGCAATGAGCAGTTCTTC. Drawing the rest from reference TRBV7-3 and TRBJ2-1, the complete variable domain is GAGVSQTPSNKVTEKGKYVELRCDPISGHTALYWYRQSLGQGPEFLIYFQGTGAADDSGLPNDRFFAVRPEGSVSTLKIQRTERGDSAVYLCASSTAPAGGRNEQFFGPGTRLTVL.

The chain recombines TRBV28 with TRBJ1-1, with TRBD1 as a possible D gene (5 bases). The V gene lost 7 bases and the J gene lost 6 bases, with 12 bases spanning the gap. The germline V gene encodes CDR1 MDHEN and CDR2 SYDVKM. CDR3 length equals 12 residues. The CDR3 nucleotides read TGTGCCAGCACTCAGGGTACCCCTGAAGCTTTCTTT. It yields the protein CASTQGTPEAFF.

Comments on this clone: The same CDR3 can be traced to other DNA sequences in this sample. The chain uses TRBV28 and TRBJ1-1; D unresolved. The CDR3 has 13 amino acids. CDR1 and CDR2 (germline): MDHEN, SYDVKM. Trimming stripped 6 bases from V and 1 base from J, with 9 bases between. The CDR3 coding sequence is TGTGCCAGCAGCTTACGGGGGAACACTGAAGCTTTCTTT. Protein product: CASSLRGNTEAFF.

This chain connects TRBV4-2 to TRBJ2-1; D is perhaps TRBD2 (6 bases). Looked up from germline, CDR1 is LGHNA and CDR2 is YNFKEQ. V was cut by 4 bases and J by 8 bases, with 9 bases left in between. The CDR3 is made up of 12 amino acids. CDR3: CASSPRRDEQFF. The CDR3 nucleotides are TGTGCCAGCAGCCCACGGAGGGATGAGCAGTTCTTC.

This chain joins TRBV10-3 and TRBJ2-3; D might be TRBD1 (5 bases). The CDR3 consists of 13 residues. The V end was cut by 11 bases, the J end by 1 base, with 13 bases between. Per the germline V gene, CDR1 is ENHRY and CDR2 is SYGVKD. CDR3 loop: CALGAVGTDTQYF. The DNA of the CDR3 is TGTGCCTTAGGGGCGGTAGGCACAGATACGCAGTATTTT.

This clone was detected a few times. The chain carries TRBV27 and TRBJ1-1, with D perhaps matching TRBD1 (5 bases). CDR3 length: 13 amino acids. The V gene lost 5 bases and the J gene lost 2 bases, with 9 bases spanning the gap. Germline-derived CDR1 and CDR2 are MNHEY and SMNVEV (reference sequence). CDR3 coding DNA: TGTGCCAGCAGTAGGCAGGGTAACACTGAAGCTTTCTTT. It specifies CASSRQGNTEAFF.

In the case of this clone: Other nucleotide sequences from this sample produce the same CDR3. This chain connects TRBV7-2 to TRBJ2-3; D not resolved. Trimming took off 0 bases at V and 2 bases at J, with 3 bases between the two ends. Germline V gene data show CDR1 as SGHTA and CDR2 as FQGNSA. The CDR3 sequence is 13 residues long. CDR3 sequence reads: CASSLAYTDTQYF. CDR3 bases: TGTGCCAGCAGCTTAGCGTACACAGATACGCAGTATTTT.

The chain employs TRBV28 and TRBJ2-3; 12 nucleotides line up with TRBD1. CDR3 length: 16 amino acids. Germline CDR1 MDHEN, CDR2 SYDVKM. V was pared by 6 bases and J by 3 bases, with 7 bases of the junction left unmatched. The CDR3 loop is CASSRDRGLGTDTQYF. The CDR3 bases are TGTGCCAGCAGCCGGGACAGGGGGCTGGGTACAGATACGCAGTATTTT.

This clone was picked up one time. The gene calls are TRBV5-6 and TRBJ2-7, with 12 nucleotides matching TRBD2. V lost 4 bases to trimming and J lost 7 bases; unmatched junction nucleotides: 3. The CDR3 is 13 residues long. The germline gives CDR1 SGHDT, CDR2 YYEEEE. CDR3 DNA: TGTGCCAGCAGCCCGGGACTAGCGGGTGAGCAGTACTTC. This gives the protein CASSPGLAGEQYF.

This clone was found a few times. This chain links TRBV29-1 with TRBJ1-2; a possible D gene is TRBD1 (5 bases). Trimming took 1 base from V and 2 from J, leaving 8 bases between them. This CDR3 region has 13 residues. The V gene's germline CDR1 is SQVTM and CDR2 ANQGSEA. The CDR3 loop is CSVEGGSNYGYTF. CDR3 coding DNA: TGCAGCGTTGAAGGGGGCTCGAACTATGGCTACACCTTC.

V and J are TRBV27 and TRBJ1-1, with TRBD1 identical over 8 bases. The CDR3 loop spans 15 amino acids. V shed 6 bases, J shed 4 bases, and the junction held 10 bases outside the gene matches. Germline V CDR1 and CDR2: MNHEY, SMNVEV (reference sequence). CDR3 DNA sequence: TGTGCCAGCAGACGTATCGGACAGGGAGGCACTGAAGCTTTCTTT. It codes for CASRRIGQGGTEAFF.

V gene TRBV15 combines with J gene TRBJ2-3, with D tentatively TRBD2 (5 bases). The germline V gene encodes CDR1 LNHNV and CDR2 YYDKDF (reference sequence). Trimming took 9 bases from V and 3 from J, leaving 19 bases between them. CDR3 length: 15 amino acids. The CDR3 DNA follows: TGTGCCACGAAACGAGATCCCACTAGGACAGATACGCAGTATTTT. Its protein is CATKRDPTRTDTQYF.

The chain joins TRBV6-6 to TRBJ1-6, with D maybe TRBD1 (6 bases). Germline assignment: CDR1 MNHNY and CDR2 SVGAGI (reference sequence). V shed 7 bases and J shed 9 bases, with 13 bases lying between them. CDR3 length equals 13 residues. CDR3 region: CASNGGLGSPLHF. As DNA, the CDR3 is TGTGCCAGCAACGGGGGGCTTGGTTCACCCCTCCACTTT.

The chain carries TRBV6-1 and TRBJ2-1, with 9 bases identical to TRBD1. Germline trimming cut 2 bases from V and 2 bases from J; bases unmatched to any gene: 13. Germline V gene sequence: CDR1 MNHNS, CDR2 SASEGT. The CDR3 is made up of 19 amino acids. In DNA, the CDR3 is TGTGCCAGCAGTGAAAGGCCCCCGACAGGGGGTCCTCCCTACAATGAGCAGTTCTTC. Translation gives CASSERPPTGGPPYNEQFF.

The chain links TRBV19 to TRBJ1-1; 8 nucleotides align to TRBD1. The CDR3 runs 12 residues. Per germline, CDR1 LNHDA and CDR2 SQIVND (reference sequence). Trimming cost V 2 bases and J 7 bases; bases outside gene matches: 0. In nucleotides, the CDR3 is TGTGCCAGTAGTATAACAGGGGGTGAAGCTTTCTTT. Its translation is CASSITGGEAFF.

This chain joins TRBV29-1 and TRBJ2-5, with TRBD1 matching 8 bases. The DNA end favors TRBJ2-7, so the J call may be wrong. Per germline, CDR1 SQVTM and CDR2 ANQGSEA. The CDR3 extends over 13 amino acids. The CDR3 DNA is TGCAGCGTTGATTTGACAGGGGCCCACGAGCAGTACTTC. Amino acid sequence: CSVDLTGAHEQYF.